The 3 T cell receptor beta chains below all came from one sample that was sequenced in a study of cytomegalovirus exposure and HLA in healthy donors. The PCR ran on 60 Vbeta and 13 Jbeta primers. The data were produced by immunoSEQ multiplex PCR, yet TCRdb's version contains in-frame clones alone and is incomplete. Here the sample spans 80,000 to 100,000 clones, 70% to 85% being singletons. Sequences were obtained from PBMCs. The receptors were gathered from a human donor in good health.

This CDR3 reads CASSFLKLAGGIEQYF. In DNA form, the CDR3 reads TGTGCCAGCAGCTTCCTTAAGTTAGCGGGGGGGATCGAGCAGTACTTC. This sequence joins TRBV5-6 and TRBJ2-7, with 11 bases matching TRBD2. Germline lookup yields CDR1 SGHDT and CDR2 YYEEEE. This CDR3 is 16 amino acids long. V dropped 2 bases and J dropped 6; count of bases not matched to a gene: 10.

This chain uses TRBV7-2 with TRBJ1-1; 10 bases align to TRBD1. From germline, CDR1 is SGHTA and CDR2 FQGNSA. The CDR3 has 12 amino acids. Trimming cost V 2 bases and J 10 bases; bases outside gene matches: 1. The CDR3 DNA follows: TGTGCCAGCAGCTTAAGGGACAGGGGAGCTTTCTTT. Translation: CASSLRDRGAFF.

This clone was seen a single time. The chain has TRBV19 and TRBJ1-1; D is ambiguous. From germline, CDR1 is LNHDA and CDR2 SQIVND (reference sequence). This CDR3 is 15 amino acids long. Trimming shortened V by 8 bases and J by 6 bases, and 22 bases separated the two germline ends. The DNA for the CDR3 is TGTGCCAGTGCTCGAGACGGAGACTTCCACCCTGAAGCTTTCTTT. Translation: CASARDGDFHPEAFF.